Listed here are 19 T cell receptor beta chains from one sample, sequenced in a study of yellow fever vaccine responses in identical twins. TCRdb re-called the RT-PCR reads through MiXCR, storing one row per CDR3 protein. The sample carries over 20,000 distinct CDR3 sequences, around 74% recorded once. This material consisted of T cells from blood (PBMCs), unsorted or a sorted subset (not recorded which), taken before or after yellow fever vaccination (not recorded which). All receptors come from a woman in her late teens or twenties who received the yellow fever vaccine.

This chain uses TRBV11-3 with TRBJ2-7; 7 bases are shared with TRBD1. CDR3 length: 13 amino acids. Germline V gene data show CDR1 as SGHNT and CDR2 as YENEEA. The V and J ends lost 4 bases and 3 bases, in that order; junction bases with no gene match: 3. The CDR3 DNA reads TGTGCCAGCAGCTCTCGACAGGGCTACGAGCAGTACGTC. It specifies CASSSRQGYEQYV.

The J gene is TRBJ1-1, the V gene TRBV11-1, with D perhaps TRBD1 (5 bases). The V gene's germline CDR1 is SGHAT and CDR2 FQDESV (reference sequence). V dropped 3 bases and J dropped 6 bases, with 20 bases sitting between them. The CDR3 sequence is 16 residues long. CDR3 DNA sequence: TGTGCCAGCAGCTTCGCTCTTACCGGCCTGGGGGCTGAAGCTTTCTTT. The encoded protein is CASSFALTGLGAEAFF.

CDR3 nucleotides: TGTGCCAGCTCACCCGTCGGGGAGACCCAGTACTTC. As protein: CASSPVGETQYF. The chain couples TRBV18 to TRBJ2-5, with D unclear. Germline assignment: CDR1 KGHSH and CDR2 LQKENI. V gave up 3 bases and J gave up 5 bases, with 7 bases separating them. This CDR3 comprises 12 residues.

The chain carries TRBV5-1 and TRBJ2-1; D might be TRBD2 (5 bases). Germline CDR1 and CDR2: SGHRS and YFSETQ. Trimming removed 0 bases at V and 6 bases at J, with 16 bases between. The CDR3 consists of 16 residues. The CDR3 here is CASSLVASRGLNEQFF. CDR3 in DNA: TGCGCCAGCAGCTTGGTAGCTTCTCGAGGACTCAATGAGCAGTTCTTC.

This clonotype has only a few counts. The V gene is TRBV29-1, the J gene TRBJ2-7; D is ambiguous. The length of the CDR3 is 14 residues. Germline CDR1 reads SQVTM; CDR2 reads ANQGSEA. V was trimmed by 0 bases and J by 0 bases, leaving 9 bases between them. CDR3 region: CSVEDSSSSYEQYF. The CDR3 DNA follows: TGCAGCGTTGAAGACAGCTCCTCCTCCTACGAGCAGTACTTC.

The chain uses TRBV11-2 and TRBJ2-7; TRBD1 might be the D (6 bases). CDR1 SGHAT and CDR2 FQNNGV come from the germline V gene. V lost 3 bases, J lost 5 bases, and 11 bases lay in between. This CDR3 contains 13 residues. The CDR3, as DNA: TGTGCCAGCAGCTTGGATCCAGGGGACGAGCAGTACGTC. This encodes CASSLDPGDEQYV.

The chain couples TRBV11-3 to TRBJ1-1, with D unclear. This CDR3 is 15 amino acids long. From germline, CDR1 is SGHNT and CDR2 YENEEA. Trimming cost V 5 bases and J 4 bases, with 17 bases left between them. The CDR3, as DNA: TGTGCCAGCAGCCCCAGGACGGGTCGGGCCACTGAAGCTTTCTTT. Amino acid sequence: CASSPRTGRATEAFF.

The chain couples TRBV12-3 or TRBV12-4 to TRBJ2-5; D is uncertain. The CDR3 covers 14 residues. Trimming removed 1 base at V and 1 base at J, with 7 bases between. Here the CDR3 reads CASSLDRPQETQYF. The CDR3 bases are TGTGCCAGCAGTTTAGACAGACCCCAAGAGACCCAGTACTTC.

This clonotype was recorded only once. The chain joins TRBV12-3 or TRBV12-4 to TRBJ2-1; 8 bases match TRBD1. This CDR3 contains 14 residues. V lost 3 bases, J lost 7 bases, and 5 bases stayed unmatched. For the CDR3, the DNA is TGTGCCAGCAGTTTCCTACGGACAGGGAATGAGCAGTTCTTC. Translated, it gives CASSFLRTGNEQFF.

V is TRBV28 and J is TRBJ2-5; no definite D call. The CDR3 is 11 amino acids. The germline gives CDR1 MDHEN, CDR2 SYDVKM. V was shortened by 8 bases and J by 6 bases, with 10 bases between the two germline ends. CDR3 sequence reads: CASALGKTQYF. The CDR3 nucleotides are TGTGCCAGCGCACTGGGGAAGACCCAGTACTTC.

The chain uses TRBV13 and TRBJ2-1; no firm D call. CDR1 and CDR2 (germline): PRHDT, FYEKMQ (reference sequence). Trimming took 7 bases from V and 6 from J, leaving 19 bases between them. The length of the CDR3 is 15 residues. This CDR3 is CASKGTPLLANEQFF. CDR3 DNA: TGTGCCAGCAAGGGTACGCCCCTCCTCGCCAATGAGCAGTTCTTC.

This rearrangement joins TRBV6-2 or TRBV6-3 to TRBJ1-4; TRBD1 aligns across 10 bases. The V segment lost 0 bases and the J segment 8 bases; nucleotides outside the gene matches: 6. The length of the CDR3 is 16 residues. Germline assignment: CDR1 MNHEY and CDR2 SVGEGT. CDR3 sequence reads: CASSYSAGTGEEKLFF. The CDR3, as DNA: TGTGCCAGCAGTTACTCGGCCGGGACAGGGGAAGAAAAACTGTTTTTT.

This clonotype has just a few counts. The rearrangement joins TRBV29-1 to TRBJ1-2; unclear D gene. V gave up 3 bases and J gave up 3 bases, with 5 bases separating them. The CDR3 totals 11 residues. Per the germline V gene, CDR1 is SQVTM and CDR2 is ANQGSEA. The DNA for the CDR3 is TGCAGCGTTGATACCGACTATGGCTACACCTTC. It yields the protein CSVDTDYGYTF.

The chain is built from TRBV5-6 and TRBJ1-2, with a tentative D call TRBD1 (5 bases). The V gene's germline CDR1 is SGHDT and CDR2 YYEEEE. Between the trimmed V and J ends, which lost 4 bases and 2 bases, there was a span of 15 bases. The length of the CDR3 is 15 residues. This CDR3 is CASSLVEGQNYGYTF. DNA for the CDR3: TGTGCCAGCAGCCTCGTCGAGGGGCAGAACTATGGCTACACCTTC.

The chain recombines TRBV5-4 with TRBJ1-1, with 9 bases that match TRBD1. There are 16 residues in the CDR3. Germline values: CDR1 SGHNT, CDR2 YYREEE (reference sequence). The junction had 7 bases not matched to a gene; V was cut back by 3 bases and J by 1 base. The CDR3 reads CASSSHRTGANTEAFF. As DNA, the CDR3 is TGTGCCAGCAGCTCACACCGGACAGGGGCGAACACTGAAGCTTTCTTT.

This clonotype was seen just once. This rearrangement joins TRBV6-2 or TRBV6-3 to TRBJ2-7, with 10 bases aligning to TRBD1. After removal of 1 base from V and 7 bases from J, the junction contained 7 bases not matched to a gene. This CDR3 comprises 15 residues. From germline, CDR1 is MNHEY and CDR2 SVGEGT. The chain's CDR3 is CASSYFGTGAGEQYF. CDR3 nucleotide sequence: TGTGCCAGCAGTTACTTTGGGACAGGGGCGGGAGAGCAGTACTTC.

V gene TRBV29-1 combines with J gene TRBJ2-5; maybe TRBD1 (6 bases). From germline, CDR1 is SQVTM and CDR2 ANQGSEA. The CDR3 runs 11 residues. Trimming took off 7 bases at V and 5 bases at J, with 11 bases between the two ends. The CDR3: CSAQGYETQYF. The CDR3 coding sequence is TGCAGCGCACAGGGATATGAGACCCAGTACTTC.

The V gene is TRBV7-6, the J gene TRBJ2-1, with 7 positions matching TRBD2. The ends lost 0 bases at V and 8 bases at J; junction bases unmatched: 4. The CDR3 runs 14 residues. CDR1 is SGHVS and CDR2 is FNYEAQ in the germline V gene. DNA of the CDR3: TGTGCCAGCAGCTTAGCGGCCCTAGCGGATGAGCAGTTCTTC. The encoded protein is CASSLAALADEQFF.

V gene TRBV23-1 combines with J gene TRBJ2-1, with D unresolved. TRBV23-1 has ORF status, its function being uncertain. The CDR3 runs 14 residues. Between the trimmed V and J ends, which lost 6 bases and 3 bases, there was a span of 12 bases. CDR3 DNA: TGCGCCAGCAGCCCCTTGGGTAGCTACAATGAGCAGTTCTTC. This encodes CASSPLGSYNEQFF.